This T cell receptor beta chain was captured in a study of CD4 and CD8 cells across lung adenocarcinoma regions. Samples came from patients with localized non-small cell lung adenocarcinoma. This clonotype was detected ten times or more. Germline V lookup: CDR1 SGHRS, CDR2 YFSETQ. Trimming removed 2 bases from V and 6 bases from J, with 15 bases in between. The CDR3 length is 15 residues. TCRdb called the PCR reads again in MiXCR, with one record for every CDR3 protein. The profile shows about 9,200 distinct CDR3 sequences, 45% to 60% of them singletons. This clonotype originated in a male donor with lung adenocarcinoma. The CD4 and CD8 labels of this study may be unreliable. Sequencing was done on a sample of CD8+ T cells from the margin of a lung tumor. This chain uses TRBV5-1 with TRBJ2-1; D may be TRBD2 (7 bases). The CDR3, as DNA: TGCGCCAGCAGCTTAGGGGGGGGGATTAGCAATGAGCAGTTCTTC. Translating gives CASSLGGGISNEQFF.